This record looks at one TCR beta chain sequence and its context. V lost 5 bases, J lost 7 bases, and 9 bases lay in between. The length of the CDR3 is 12 residues. This entry belongs to a study of blood T cell repertoires in COVID-19. Across the whole study: T cells, B-cell-depleted T cells, or PBMCs provided the cDNA or gDNA that served as material.

Under the authors' procedure: Estimated nucleated cell counts came from reference gene primer amplification. Sequencing used immunoSEQ multiplex PCR; TCRdb keeps in-frame clones, though not all of them. The DNA was the basis for D and trimming; V, J and clone size are from that table. The sample lists about 32,000 clones; about 85% were seen once. This receptor was obtained from a man aged 55 to 70 with active or convalescent COVID-19. Sequencing was carried out using peripheral blood. This chain uses TRBV12-3 or TRBV12-4 with TRBJ2-1; TRBD2 is a possible D gene (5 bases). CDR3 sequence (DNA): TGTGCCAGCAGTCAACGGGGTAATGAGCAGTTCTTC. Translating gives CASSQRGNEQFF.